Listed below are T cell receptor beta chains from one sample, sequenced in a study of T cell responses to AZD1222 COVID-19 vaccine. TCRdb's table, derived via immunoSEQ multiplex PCR, lists solely in-frame clones and lacks some. The repertoire includes around 130,000 clones, 85% to 90% of them detected once, and about 3.4% sits in the top ten. The input for sequencing was peripheral blood, taken 28 days after the second AZD1222 dose. These receptors were obtained from an adult who received the AZD1222 COVID-19 vaccine. Each CDR3 is given with its conserved first and last residue. The order of the fields is V gene, clone size, D gene, J gene, CDR3 protein, CDR3 DNA. The D gene is left open where the match is weak. Clone size is given for some rows only: seen once, a few or many times, or a class if the clone is expanded.

V gene: TRBV7-8; clone size: NA; D gene: NA; J gene: TRBJ1-2; CDR3 protein: CASSPTRGNYGYTF; CDR3 DNA: TGTGCCAGCAGCCCGACAAGAGGGAACTATGGCTACACCTTC
V gene: TRBV9; clone size: NA; D gene: NA; J gene: TRBJ2-1; CDR3 protein: CASSVVQGGEQFF; CDR3 DNA: TGTGCCAGCAGCGTAGTCCAGGGCGGTGAGCAGTTCTTC
V gene: TRBV6-1; clone size: NA; D gene: NA; J gene: TRBJ2-1; CDR3 protein: CASSEGGNEQFF; CDR3 DNA: TGTGCCAGCAGTGAGGGGGGAAATGAGCAGTTCTTC
V gene: TRBV4-2; clone size: NA; D gene: NA; J gene: TRBJ1-5; CDR3 protein: CASSPFLSQPQHF; CDR3 DNA: TGTGCCAGCAGCCCCTTCCTATCGCAGCCCCAGCATTTT
V gene: TRBV19; clone size: NA; D gene: NA; J gene: TRBJ1-3; CDR3 protein: CASSTQRADSSGNTIYF; CDR3 DNA: TGTGCCAGTAGTACCCAAAGGGCAGATTCCTCTGGAAACACCATATATTTT
V gene: TRBV4-1; clone size: NA; D gene: TRBD1; J gene: TRBJ2-6; CDR3 protein: CASSFGQGFLSGANVLTF; CDR3 DNA: TGCGCCAGCAGTTTCGGACAGGGATTTCTATCGGGGGCCAACGTCCTGACTTTC
V gene: TRBV18; clone size: few; D gene: TRBD1; J gene: TRBJ1-2; CDR3 protein: CASSPEWTGTYSEGYTF; CDR3 DNA: TGTGCCAGCTCACCAGAATGGACAGGAACGTATTCTGAAGGCTACACCTTC
V gene: TRBV27; clone size: NA; D gene: NA; J gene: TRBJ2-1; CDR3 protein: CASKRGWNEQFF; CDR3 DNA: TGTGCCAGCAAAAGGGGGTGGAATGAGCAGTTCTTC
V gene: TRBV7-2; clone size: NA; D gene: NA; J gene: TRBJ2-5; CDR3 protein: CASSSLGGLTETQYF; CDR3 DNA: TGTGCCAGCAGCAGCTTAGGAGGGTTAACGGAGACCCAGTACTTC
V gene: TRBV15; clone size: NA; D gene: TRBD1; J gene: TRBJ2-7; CDR3 protein: CATSTGTGPYEQYF; CDR3 DNA: TGTGCCACCAGCACCGGGACAGGACCCTACGAGCAGTACTTC
V gene: TRBV19; clone size: NA; D gene: NA; J gene: TRBJ1-5; CDR3 protein: CASSIASNQPQHF; CDR3 DNA: TGTGCCAGTAGTATAGCGAGTAATCAGCCCCAGCATTTT
V gene: TRBV7-2; clone size: NA; D gene: NA; J gene: TRBJ2-2; CDR3 protein: CASSFWSNTGELFF; CDR3 DNA: TGTGCCAGCAGCTTCTGGTCGAACACCGGGGAGCTGTTTTTT
V gene: TRBV7-2; clone size: NA; D gene: NA; J gene: TRBJ2-4; CDR3 protein: CASSPEAGGNIQYF; CDR3 DNA: TGTGCCAGCAGCCCAGAGGCAGGAGGCAACATTCAGTACTTC
V gene: TRBV28; clone size: NA; D gene: NA; J gene: TRBJ2-2; CDR3 protein: CASSFRRQLAGELFF; CDR3 DNA: TGTGCCAGCAGTTTCAGGCGACAGTTGGCCGGGGAGCTGTTTTTT
V gene: TRBV11-2; clone size: NA; D gene: NA; J gene: TRBJ1-2; CDR3 protein: CASRITTGGKHGYTF; CDR3 DNA: TGTGCCAGCAGGATTACTACCGGGGGAAAGCATGGCTACACCTTC
V gene: TRBV28; clone size: NA; D gene: NA; J gene: TRBJ2-5; CDR3 protein: CASRSGAGETQYF; CDR3 DNA: TGTGCCAGCAGGTCTGGGGCGGGAGAGACCCAGTACTTC
V gene: TRBV30; clone size: NA; D gene: TRBD2; J gene: TRBJ2-3; CDR3 protein: CAWGTGGSDTQYF; CDR3 DNA: TGTGCCTGGGGGACCGGGGGGTCAGATACGCAGTATTTT
V gene: TRBV30; clone size: few; D gene: NA; J gene: TRBJ2-3; CDR3 protein: CAWSGETTTFTDTQYF; CDR3 DNA: TGTGCCTGGAGTGGGGAAACCACCACTTTCACAGATACGCAGTATTTT
V gene: TRBV7-2; clone size: few; D gene: TRBD1; J gene: TRBJ1-1; CDR3 protein: CASSLEWGQGDTEAFF; CDR3 DNA: TGTGCCAGCAGCTTAGAATGGGGACAGGGGGACACTGAAGCTTTCTTT
V gene: TRBV5-4; clone size: NA; D gene: TRBD1; J gene: TRBJ1-2; CDR3 protein: CASSPGTGGGYTF; CDR3 DNA: TGTGCCAGCAGCCCCGGGACAGGGGGTGGCTACACCTTC
V gene: TRBV7-9; clone size: NA; D gene: NA; J gene: TRBJ1-5; CDR3 protein: CASSLGGTVNQPQHF; CDR3 DNA: TGTGCCAGCAGCTTAGGGGGAACAGTCAATCAGCCCCAGCATTTT
V gene: TRBV12-3/TRBV12-4; clone size: NA; D gene: NA; J gene: TRBJ1-2; CDR3 protein: CASSSLGGGYTF; CDR3 DNA: TGTGCCAGCAGTTCTTTGGGAGGTGGCTACACCTTC
V gene: TRBV6-1; clone size: NA; D gene: TRBD1; J gene: TRBJ1-4; CDR3 protein: CASSARTGEAGENEKLFF; CDR3 DNA: TGTGCCAGCAGTGCACGGACAGGGGAGGCGGGGGAAAATGAAAAACTGTTTTTT
V gene: TRBV14; clone size: few; D gene: NA; J gene: TRBJ2-5; CDR3 protein: CASSQPNYQETQYF; CDR3 DNA: TGTGCCAGCAGCCAGCCTAACTACCAAGAGACCCAGTACTTC
V gene: TRBV3-1/TRBV3-2; clone size: NA; D gene: TRBD1; J gene: TRBJ1-1; CDR3 protein: CASSQQQGIAEAFF; CDR3 DNA: TGTGCCAGCAGCCAACAACAGGGGATCGCTGAAGCTTTCTTT
V gene: TRBV9; clone size: NA; D gene: TRBD1; J gene: TRBJ1-3; CDR3 protein: CASSVTGVSGNTIYF; CDR3 DNA: TGTGCCAGCAGCGTAACAGGGGTCTCTGGAAACACCATATATTTT
V gene: TRBV6-5; clone size: NA; D gene: NA; J gene: TRBJ1-5; CDR3 protein: CASGWGSGQPQHF; CDR3 DNA: TGTGCCAGCGGCTGGGGGTCTGGACAGCCCCAGCATTTT
V gene: TRBV7-2; clone size: NA; D gene: NA; J gene: TRBJ1-3; CDR3 protein: CASSASGRLGNTIYF; CDR3 DNA: TGTGCCAGCAGCGCCTCGGGACGGCTCGGAAACACCATATATTTT
V gene: TRBV5-1; clone size: NA; D gene: NA; J gene: TRBJ2-5; CDR3 protein: CASSWQETQYF; CDR3 DNA: TGCGCCAGCAGCTGGCAAGAGACCCAGTACTTC
V gene: TRBV19; clone size: NA; D gene: NA; J gene: TRBJ2-7; CDR3 protein: CASSMEGRGHEQYF; CDR3 DNA: TGTGCCAGTAGTATGGAAGGGAGGGGGCACGAGCAGTACTTC
V gene: TRBV27; clone size: NA; D gene: NA; J gene: TRBJ2-5; CDR3 protein: CASTSGGKTQYF; CDR3 DNA: TGTGCCAGCACTAGTGGGGGGAAGACCCAGTACTTC
V gene: TRBV5-1; clone size: NA; D gene: TRBD1; J gene: TRBJ1-6; CDR3 protein: CASSLENARAGGVRALHF; CDR3 DNA: TGCGCCAGCAGCTTGGAAAACGCCCGGGCAGGGGGCGTAAGGGCCCTCCACTTT
V gene: TRBV28; clone size: NA; D gene: NA; J gene: TRBJ1-1; CDR3 protein: CASSFGPNTEAFF; CDR3 DNA: TGTGCCAGCAGTTTCGGGCCGAACACTGAAGCTTTCTTT
V gene: TRBV2; clone size: few; D gene: NA; J gene: TRBJ1-1; CDR3 protein: CASSEWAKAFF; CDR3 DNA: TGTGCCAGCAGTGAATGGGCCAAAGCTTTCTTT
V gene: TRBV2; clone size: once; D gene: NA; J gene: TRBJ2-2; CDR3 protein: CASGKEAGELFF; CDR3 DNA: TGTGCCAGCGGGAAGGAGGCCGGGGAGCTGTTTTTT
V gene: TRBV14; clone size: NA; D gene: NA; J gene: TRBJ1-2; CDR3 protein: CASTPNTGFFGYTF; CDR3 DNA: TGTGCCAGCACCCCTAACACTGGGTTCTTTGGCTACACCTTC
V gene: TRBV15; clone size: NA; D gene: NA; J gene: TRBJ2-4; CDR3 protein: CATSKAGAKNIQYF; CDR3 DNA: TGTGCCACCAGCAAGGCGGGGGCCAAAAACATTCAGTACTTC
V gene: TRBV14; clone size: NA; D gene: NA; J gene: TRBJ2-7; CDR3 protein: CASSHARYTYEQYF; CDR3 DNA: TGTGCCAGCAGCCACGCTCGTTATACCTACGAGCAGTACTTC